A single sample gave rise to the 6 T cell receptor beta chains below, sequenced in a study of neurological immune-mediated disorders. The time point denotes: longitudinal time-point 3. TCRdb re-derived calls from the 5' RACE reads in MiXCR, one entry per CDR3 protein. The data contain 84,000 or so distinct CDR3 sequences, approximately 4.3% of them singletons. Input material: PBMCs. All receptors come from a woman aged 60-75 years with multiple sclerosis.

This clonotype was seen at least ten times. V and J are TRBV24-1 and TRBJ2-2; D unclear. Trimming removed 2 bases from V and 6 bases from J, with 9 bases in between. Looked up from germline, CDR1 is KGHDR and CDR2 is SFDVKD. The CDR3 is 14 amino acids. The CDR3 nucleotides are TGTGCCACCAGTGATTCTCCCACAGCCGGGGAGCTGTTTTTT. It codes for CATSDSPTAGELFF.

This clonotype has ten or more counts. The rearrangement uses TRBV5-1 and TRBJ2-7, with no clear D. Per the germline V gene, CDR1 is SGHRS and CDR2 is YFSETQ. The CDR3 runs 14 residues. Trimming left V 2 bases short and J 5 bases short, with 14 bases between. The CDR3: CASSFPGTADEQYF. The CDR3 DNA reads as TGCGCCAGCAGCTTCCCGGGTACGGCAGACGAGCAGTACTTC.

This clonotype was seen repeatedly, ten times or more. The chain couples TRBV20-1 to TRBJ1-5, with 7 bases matching TRBD1. Germline V gives CDR1 DFQATT, CDR2 SNEGSKA (reference sequence). The CDR3 spans 14 residues. The J segment lost 1 base and the V segment lost 6 bases, leaving 6 bases of the junction unmatched. The CDR3 region has the DNA TGCAGTGCCAAGGGGGCGCGGAGCAATCAGCCCCAGCATTTT. This gives the protein CSAKGARSNQPQHF.

This clonotype showed up many times. This chain uses TRBV20-1 with TRBJ2-7, with TRBD1 matching 9 bases. The V gene's germline CDR1 is DFQATT and CDR2 SNEGSKA (reference sequence). After removal of 6 bases from V and 4 bases from J, the junction contained 10 bases not matched to a gene. The CDR3 is made up of 14 amino acids. The CDR3 is CSASDRGKGYEQYF. The CDR3 DNA follows: TGCAGTGCATCGGACAGGGGAAAAGGTTACGAGCAGTACTTC.

The sample holds many counts of this clonotype. This sequence joins TRBV4-2 and TRBJ2-7; D unclear. The length of the CDR3 is 12 residues. Germline-derived CDR1 and CDR2 are LGHNA and YNFKEQ. Trimming took off 1 base at V and 6 bases at J, with 7 bases between the two ends. The CDR3 protein is CASSQGPVEQYF. The CDR3, as DNA: TGTGCCAGCAGCCAAGGCCCTGTCGAGCAGTACTTC.

There are many counts of this clonotype. V and J are TRBV5-1 and TRBJ2-2; D not certain. The CDR3 totals 15 residues. Trimming took off 4 bases at V and 4 bases at J, with 14 bases between the two ends. Germline CDR1 SGHRS, CDR2 YFSETQ. This CDR3 is CASSTRTAATGELFF. CDR3 DNA: TGCGCCAGCAGCACGAGGACGGCCGCCACCGGGGAGCTGTTTTTT.